Each of the 24 T cell receptor beta chains below was sequenced from the same sample in a study of long-term antiretroviral therapy in people with HIV. An immunoSEQ assay, version v3.0, was performed at survey level. The data were produced by immunoSEQ multiplex PCR, yet TCRdb's version contains in-frame clones alone and is incomplete. The table includes 30,000 or so clones, 95% to 98% detected once. The material was unsorted PBMCs, obtained 7.6 years after starting antiretroviral therapy. These receptor sequences come from a man aged 30 to 45 with HIV.

The chain employs TRBV7-6 and TRBJ2-2; unclear D gene. V was pared by 2 bases and J by 7 bases, with 2 bases between. There are 11 residues in the CDR3. Germline CDR1 SGHVS, CDR2 FNYEAQ. CDR3 bases: TGTGCCAGCAGCTTAAGCGGGGAGCTGTTTTTT. Amino acid sequence: CASSLSGELFF.

This chain joins TRBV7-2 and TRBJ1-2; 7 nucleotides align to TRBD1. Per the germline V gene, CDR1 is SGHTA and CDR2 is FQGNSA. The trim removed 5 bases at V and 8 bases at J, leaving 11 bases unmatched. This CDR3 has 14 amino acids. CDR3 amino acids: CASSPLTGVHGYTF. The CDR3 region has the DNA TGTGCCAGCAGCCCTTTAACAGGGGTACACGGCTACACCTTC.

The chain has TRBV5-1 and TRBJ2-2, with D possibly matching TRBD2 (6 bases). Germline CDR1 is SGHRS and CDR2 is YFSETQ. V was clipped by 0 bases and J by 6 bases, with 21 bases between them. The CDR3 is 18 residues long. The DNA for the CDR3 is TGCGCCAGCAGCTTGGATACCCCTCAGCGATGGGGGGCCGGGGAGCTGTTTTTT. Translation: CASSLDTPQRWGAGELFF.

The CDR3 nucleotides are TGTGCCAGCAGCCCCGGACTAGCGGGCTACAATGAGCAGTTCTTC. It yields the protein CASSPGLAGYNEQFF. This chain joins TRBV13 and TRBJ2-1; 11 nucleotides match TRBD2. Germline V CDR1 and CDR2: PRHDT, FYEKMQ (reference sequence). The CDR3 is 15 amino acids. Unmatched junction bases numbered 3, after V lost 5 bases and J lost 3 bases.

This sequence joins TRBV19 and TRBJ2-7; D may be TRBD1 (5 bases). Trimming left V 5 bases short and J 6 bases short, with 17 bases between. The CDR3 sequence is 14 residues long. Per germline, CDR1 LNHDA and CDR2 SQIVND (reference sequence). The CDR3 DNA reads as TGTGCCAGTAGTGTCGGGTCTGGGGCCGGCGAGCAGTACTTC. Encoded protein: CASSVGSGAGEQYF. Filled out from reference TRBV19 and TRBJ2-7, the complete variable domain reads DGGITQSPKYLFRKEGQNVTLSCEQNLNHDAMYWYRQDPGQGLRLIYYSQIVNDFQKGDIAEGYSVSREKKESFPLTVTSAQKNPTAFYLCASSVGSGAGEQYFGPGTRLTVT.

The chain couples TRBV29-1 to TRBJ2-2, with 9 bases that match TRBD2. J lost 8 bases, V lost 5 bases, and 9 bases had no gene match. This CDR3 contains 14 residues. Per the germline V gene, CDR1 is SQVTM and CDR2 is ANQGSEA. In DNA, the CDR3 is TGCAGCGTTAGTCCTAGCGGGATAAAAGGGGAGCTGTTTTTT. It encodes CSVSPSGIKGELFF.

The gene calls are TRBV4-1 and TRBJ2-5, with TRBD1 matching over 7 bases. The J call could be wrong; TRBJ2-7 is a better fit for the DNA end. Germline V gene sequence: CDR1 MGHRA, CDR2 YSYEKL. CDR3 size: 13 residues. The CDR3 is CASSRGTDYEQYF. CDR3 DNA sequence: TGCGCCAGCAGCCGTGGGACAGACTACGAGCAGTACTTC.

The CDR3 DNA reads TGTGCCAGCAGTCTTGTTGGCACCGGGGAGCTGTTTTTT. Protein sequence: CASSLVGTGELFF. The chain carries TRBV5-4 and TRBJ2-2; D gene unclear. V was cut by 5 bases and J by 4 bases, with 9 bases left in between. The CDR3 consists of 13 residues. The V gene's germline CDR1 is SGHNT and CDR2 YYREEE (reference sequence).

The chain is built from TRBV20-1 and TRBJ1-1; the D is unclear. The CDR3 totals 11 residues. Germline assignment: CDR1 DFQATT and CDR2 SNEGSKA (reference sequence). V was cut by 0 bases and J by 1 base, with 0 bases left in between. The CDR3, as DNA: TGCAGTGCTAGAGAGAACACTGAAGCTTTCTTT. Its protein is CSARENTEAFF.

The rearrangement joins TRBV30 to TRBJ1-1; D call uncertain. The V and J ends lost 5 bases and 0 bases respectively, with 16 bases between them. Germline values: CDR1 GTSNPN, CDR2 SVGIG (reference sequence). There are 15 residues in the CDR3. The chain's CDR3 is CAWSPLGNLNTEAFF. DNA of the CDR3: TGTGCCTGGTCGCCCCTCGGGAATCTGAACACTGAAGCTTTCTTT.

J is TRBJ1-5 and V is TRBV9; 7 bases align to TRBD1. CDR3 length equals 14 residues. With V trimmed by 3 bases and J by 4 bases, 4 bases remained unmatched. Germline values: CDR1 SGDLS, CDR2 YYNGEE. The CDR3 region is CASSAGTANQPQHF. The CDR3 bases are TGTGCCAGCAGCGCTGGGACAGCGAATCAGCCCCAGCATTTT.

The chain joins TRBV6-5 to TRBJ1-1, with 7 bases that match TRBD1. Germline CDR1 MNHEY, CDR2 SVGAGI. J was trimmed by 0 bases and V by 4 bases; bases with no gene match: 8. CDR3 length: 16 amino acids. CDR3 region: CASSFGTARMNTEAFF. In DNA, the CDR3 is TGTGCCAGCAGTTTCGGGACAGCTAGGATGAACACTGAAGCTTTCTTT.

This rearrangement joins TRBV7-2 to TRBJ1-5; TRBD1 matches at 7 bases. The V segment lost 2 bases and the J segment 7 bases; nucleotides outside the gene matches: 2. CDR3 length: 13 amino acids. The germline V gene has CDR1 SGHTA and CDR2 FQGNSA. The CDR3 bases are TGTGCCAGCAGCTTAAAGGGGGCGCAGCCCCAGCATTTT. It specifies CASSLKGAQPQHF.

The count of this clone is one. This chain links TRBV6-5 with TRBJ2-7; D is uncertain. The CDR3 loop spans 14 amino acids. V was clipped by 5 bases and J by 2 bases, with 13 bases between them. Per the germline V gene, CDR1 is MNHEY and CDR2 is SVGAGI. Here the CDR3 reads CASSPVGRAYEQYF. In DNA, the CDR3 is TGTGCCAGCAGTCCTGTAGGTAGAGCCTACGAGCAGTACTTC.

This chain links TRBV6-1 with TRBJ2-7; D remains unclear. The CDR3 loop spans 11 amino acids. V shed 6 bases and J shed 6 bases, with 9 bases lying between them. CDR1 is MNHNS and CDR2 is SASEGT in the germline V gene. DNA for the CDR3: TGTGCCAGCAGCTCGGGCCTCGAGCAGTACTTC. Its protein is CASSSGLEQYF.

This rearrangement joins TRBV5-1 to TRBJ1-1; 7 bases line up with TRBD1. Germline loops: CDR1 SGHRS, CDR2 YFSETQ. The CDR3 consists of 16 residues. Trimming took 3 bases from V and 1 from J; bases not matched to a gene: 9. The CDR3 sequence is CASSSNVDRPNTEAFF. The CDR3 DNA reads TGCGCCAGCAGCTCCAACGTGGACAGGCCGAACACTGAAGCTTTCTTT. The full variable domain, completed using reference TRBV5-1 and TRBJ1-1, is KAGVTQTPRYLIKTRGQQVTLSCSPISGHRSVSWYQQTPGQGLQFLFEYFSETQRNKGNFPGRFSGRQFSNSRSEMNVSTLELGDSALYLCASSSNVDRPNTEAFFGQGTRLTVV.

The chain links TRBV19 to TRBJ2-1; TRBD2 agrees at 8 bases. Trimming took 2 bases from V and 0 from J; bases not matched to a gene: 0. The CDR3 contains 15 residues. The germline gives CDR1 LNHDA, CDR2 SQIVND (reference sequence). The CDR3 coding sequence is TGTGCCAGTAGTATAAGCGGGAGCTCCTACAATGAGCAGTTCTTC. Amino acids: CASSISGSSYNEQFF.

The chain couples TRBV2 to TRBJ2-7, with D perhaps TRBD1 or TRBD2 (5 bases each). The V gene lost 4 bases and the J gene lost 0 bases, with 10 bases spanning the gap. The CDR3 extends over 14 amino acids. The germline CDR1 and CDR2 sequences are SNHLY and FYNNEI. The CDR3 nucleotides read TGTGCCAGCAGTGGAAGGGACGGCTCCTACGAGCAGTACTTC. It translates to CASSGRDGSYEQYF.

For the CDR3, the DNA is TGTGCCAGCAGCCAAGGGGATGGGAGCGGGGGGATCACAGATACGCAGTATTTT. Its translation: CASSQGDGSGGITDTQYF. This chain uses TRBV4-2 with TRBJ2-3, with 9 bases lining up with TRBD2. The germline gives CDR1 LGHNA, CDR2 YNFKEQ. The CDR3 is made up of 18 amino acids. J lost 2 bases, V lost 1 base, and 10 bases had no gene match.

The chain employs TRBV9 and TRBJ1-2, with D maybe TRBD1 (5 bases). Germline V gene data show CDR1 as SGDLS and CDR2 as YYNGEE. V lost 3 bases, J lost 7 bases, and 13 bases lay in between. The CDR3 is 13 amino acids. CDR3 DNA: TGTGCCAGCAGCGCCCGGGTGGGGGGTGGCTACACCTTC. Its translation: CASSARVGGGYTF.

The chain recombines TRBV13 with TRBJ2-7; possibly TRBD1 or TRBD2 for D (5 bases each). The CDR3 has 14 residues. Trimming shortened V by 3 bases and J by 3 bases, and 12 bases separated the two germline ends. Germline-derived CDR1 and CDR2 are PRHDT and FYEKMQ (reference sequence). CDR3 bases: TGTGCCAGCAGCTTGTCCCTGGGGGACTACGAGCAGTACTTC. Amino acid sequence: CASSLSLGDYEQYF.

The V call is TRBV25-1, the J call TRBJ2-7; D might be TRBD1 (6 bases). Germline V gene data show CDR1 as MGHDK and CDR2 as SYGVNS. This CDR3 comprises 14 residues. With 8 bases removed from V and 5 bases from J, the gap between germline ends came to 19 bases. The CDR3 nucleotides are TGTGCCAGCTATACAGGGAAGAACTACCACGAGCAGTACTTC. Amino acid sequence: CASYTGKNYHEQYF.

V is TRBV7-2 and J is TRBJ2-2, with D possibly being TRBD1 (5 bases). The CDR3 sequence is 15 residues long. V was pared by 0 bases and J by 2 bases, with 7 bases between. Germline assignment: CDR1 SGHTA and CDR2 FQGNSA. DNA for the CDR3: TGTGCCAGCAGCTTAGCTGGGGCAAACACCGGGGAGCTGTTTTTT. Translation: CASSLAGANTGELFF.

The chain uses TRBV4-2 and TRBJ2-7, with D perhaps matching TRBD2 (7 bases). The germline V and J ends were trimmed by 4 bases and 5 bases, with 18 bases remaining between them. CDR1 and CDR2 (germline): LGHNA, YNFKEQ. This CDR3 comprises 15 residues. This chain's CDR3 is CASSPSSGGGDEQYF. The CDR3 DNA sequence: TGTGCCAGCAGCCCCTCCTCCGGAGGGGGGGACGAGCAGTACTTC.